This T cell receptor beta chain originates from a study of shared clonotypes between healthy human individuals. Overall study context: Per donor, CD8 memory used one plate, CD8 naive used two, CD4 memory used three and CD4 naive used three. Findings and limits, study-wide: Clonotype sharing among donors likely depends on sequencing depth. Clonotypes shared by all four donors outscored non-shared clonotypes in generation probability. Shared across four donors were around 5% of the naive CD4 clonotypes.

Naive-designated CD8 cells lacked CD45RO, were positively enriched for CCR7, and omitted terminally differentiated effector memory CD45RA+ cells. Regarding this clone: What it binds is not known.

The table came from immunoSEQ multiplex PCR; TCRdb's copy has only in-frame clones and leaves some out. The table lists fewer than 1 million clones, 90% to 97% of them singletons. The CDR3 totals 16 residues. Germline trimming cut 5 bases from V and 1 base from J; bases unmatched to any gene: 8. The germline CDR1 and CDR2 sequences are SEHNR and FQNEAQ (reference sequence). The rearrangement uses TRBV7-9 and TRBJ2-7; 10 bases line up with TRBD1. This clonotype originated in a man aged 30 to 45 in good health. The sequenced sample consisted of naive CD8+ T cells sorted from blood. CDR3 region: CASSPETGGASYEQYF. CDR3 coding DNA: TGTGCCAGCAGCCCAGAGACAGGGGGCGCTTCCTACGAGCAGTACTTC. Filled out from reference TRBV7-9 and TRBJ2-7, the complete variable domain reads DTGVSQNPRHKITKRGQNVTFRCDPISEHNRLYWYRQTLGQGPEFLTYFQNEAQLEKSRLLSDRFSAERPKGSFSTLEIQRTEQGDSAMYLCASSPETGGASYEQYFGPGTRLTVT.